Reported below is one T cell receptor beta chain. The target antigen is unknown. Germline-derived CDR1 and CDR2 are GTSNPN and SVGIG (reference sequence). The CDR3 is 14 amino acids. V lost 6 bases and J lost 2; bases outside the gene matches: 4. The record originates from a study of beta chain features in type 1 diabetes. The study, taken as a whole, reports: A moderate, significant TCRB CDR3 shortening appeared in type 1 diabetes across four CD4+ subsets.

As every portion of the isolated RNA was reverse transcribed, the sequencing read expressed TCRB transcripts. TCRdb's table, derived via immunoSEQ multiplex PCR, lists solely in-frame clones and lacks some. The data hold a few hundred thousand clones, with roughly 17% observed a single time. Sequencing used naive CD4+ T cells from blood. V and J are TRBV30 and TRBJ2-6; 7 nucleotides agree with TRBD1. The sequence derives from a man aged 30-40 years with type 1 diabetes. The CDR3 DNA sequence: TGTGCCTGCGATACAGGGGCTGGGGCCAACGTCCTGACTTTC. Its protein product is CACDTGAGANVLTF.